The rows below give T cell receptor beta chains drawn from one sample of a study of blood T cell repertoires in COVID-19. Only in-frame clones appear in the TCRdb table, and some are missing; sequencing was by immunoSEQ multiplex PCR. The sample yields 50,000 to 75,000 clones, nearly 90% seen once. Sequencing used peripheral blood. These receptors all stem from a man between 60 and 75 years old with acute or convalescent COVID-19. Both conserved end residues are part of each CDR3. D genes are given only for firm matches.

v_gene,d_gene,CDR3aa
TRBV3-1/TRBV3-2,-,CASSNGQLYGYTF
TRBV10-2,-,CATAQPGRDEQYF
TRBV27,TRBD1,CASSPRAGGYEQFF
TRBV11-3,-,CASSLSGILPTQYF
TRBV6-4,-,CASSLSRTGELFF
TRBV2,TRBD2,CASSDVPSGGGNTQYF
TRBV20-1,-,CSAPEDYGYTF
TRBV9,TRBD1,CASRHDRAGNTIYF
TRBV2,TRBD1,CASSDGGTGGRMNTEAFF
TRBV11-2,-,CASSLDRGYTF
TRBV5-4,-,CASSLGTFRGNSPLHF
TRBV12-3/TRBV12-4,TRBD1,CASRQQGFYGYTF
TRBV3-1/TRBV3-2,TRBD2,CASRNWASGREDIQYF
TRBV11-2,TRBD1,CASSLQHRGTGNTIYF
TRBV2,-,CASLAARQSYEQYF
TRBV6-6,TRBD1,CASSLGQGIETQYF
TRBV5-6,-,CASSFGYTGELFF
TRBV18,-,CASSADRYNQPQHF
TRBV3-1/TRBV3-2,-,CASSQGPMGPYGYTF
TRBV10-3,-,CAIKGEGNYGYTF
TRBV27,TRBD2,CASSTRTSSDNEQFF
TRBV19,-,CASRPGQTYEQYF
TRBV14,-,CASSSGNTGELFF
TRBV4-1,-,CASSFEGGYTGELFF
TRBV29-1,TRBD1,CSGYPGQGAPTF
TRBV5-4,-,CASSFQSSYGYTF
TRBV7-9,TRBD1,CASSLGGQGGNSPLHF
TRBV3-1/TRBV3-2,-,CASSQGQGYQPQHF
TRBV7-8,TRBD1,CASSLAPNRGHSNQPQHF
TRBV7-2,-,CASSFQGTNEKLFF
TRBV6-6,TRBD1,CASSRQGTSGANVLTF
TRBV5-1,-,CASSPGFSYEQYF
TRBV18,-,CASSPSRQVYTEAFF
TRBV7-9,-,CASSTWTGDEQFF
TRBV9,-,CASSSSPQGFYGYTF
TRBV2,TRBD1,CASSAGTENSPLHF
TRBV15,-,CATRRYRDMPLEKLFF
TRBV6-6,TRBD1,CASSRGQGASNQPQHF
TRBV30,-,CAWSTQGNQPQHF
TRBV27,-,CASKGKGAYSYEQYF
TRBV4-1,TRBD1,CASSQVAGTGNEKLFF
TRBV30,-,CAWSGDAWGRGEQYF
TRBV24-1,-,CATSDSRGYGGKLFF
TRBV5-4,TRBD2,CASSLGYGGAPTDTQYF
TRBV10-2,TRBD1,CASSPDRENTEAFF
TRBV28,-,CASRTGTYEQYF